This T cell receptor beta chain was captured in a study of cytomegalovirus exposure and HLA in healthy donors. Study as a whole: There were fewer than 130 million unique TCR beta sequences, drawn from some 180 million T cells, in an earlier analysis. Of 300 to 450 genotyped donors, approximately 80% clustered with self-reported Caucasian donors.

Vbeta (60) and Jbeta (13) primers were used in the PCR. Sequencing used immunoSEQ multiplex PCR; TCRdb keeps in-frame clones, though not all of them. The sample has about 160,000 clones; roughly 73% are singletons. CDR3 length: 14 amino acids. V was cut by 2 bases and J by 9 bases, with 11 bases left in between. Germline values: CDR1 SGHTA, CDR2 FQGNSA. As for this clone: The antigen remains unidentified.

Broader study findings: Fewer than 200 TCR beta chains were listed as cytomegalovirus-associated. An analysis that came later showed most CMV-associated TCR beta chains appearing HLA-restricted.

What was sequenced was PBMCs. The clonotype was recovered from a woman under 30 in good health and CMV-seronegative. The chain uses TRBV7-2 and TRBJ1-6; tentatively, D is TRBD1 (6 bases). CDR3 amino acids: CASSLLAGASPLHF. The DNA of the CDR3 is TGTGCCAGCAGCTTATTGGCAGGGGCTTCACCCCTCCACTTT. Filled out from reference TRBV7-2 and TRBJ1-6, the complete variable domain reads GAGVSQSPSNKVTEKGKDVELRCDPISGHTALYWYRQSLGQGLEFLIYFQGNSAPDKSGLPSDRFSAERTGGSVSTLTIQRTQQEDSAVYLCASSLLAGASPLHFGNGTRLTVT.